This TCR beta chain originates from a study of blood T cells in healthy people across ages. This clonotype has just a few counts. With a J-beta primer mix and a sample-barcoded 5' primer, a second PCR ran about 6 to 11 cycles. TCRdb used MiXCR to reprocess the 5' RACE reads, holding one entry per CDR3 protein. The sample carries some 1,500,000 distinct CDR3 sequences, under 55% recorded once. CDR1 and CDR2 from the germline V gene are KGHSH and LQKENI. The CDR3 length is 16 residues. V shed 0 bases and J shed 3 bases, with 14 bases lying between them. The chain combines TRBV18 with TRBJ1-2, with D unresolved. What was sequenced was blood. The sequence derives from a woman under 30 in good health. CDR3 sequence: CASSPPRTREYYGYTF. The DNA of the CDR3 is TGTGCCAGCTCACCACCGCGCACCCGGGAGTACTATGGCTACACCTTC.